A single sample gave rise to the 5 T cell receptor beta chains below, sequenced in a study of Ad26.COV2.S vaccination and SARS-CoV-2 variants (dated by TCRdb to the early 2020s). The library came from the immunoSEQ multiplex PCR assay. Held by TCRdb, this immuneACCESS table contains in-frame sequences only and omits some clones. Under half of the omission traces to an unresolved V gene where checked; the cause of the rest is unknown. Recorded for this sample are 400,000 to 450,000 clones; roughly 90% of them occurred a single time. Clones ranked in the top ten supply approximately 12% of the sample. Taken with the paper, the label for treatment or condition translates to: about 20 received Ad26.COV2.S at low or high dose, single or two shots; roughly five received placebo; per-sample allocation not given. For vaccine and placebo recipients, repertoires were sequenced using samples collected on day 63 after the first injection.

The sequences come from peripheral blood, collected in a trial of Ad26.COV2.S vaccine versus placebo. Receptors were obtained from a person between 18 and 60 years old who received the Ad26.COV2.S COVID-19 vaccine or a placebo.

This clone showed up just a few times. V and J are TRBV7-2 and TRBJ1-5; 10 bases are shared with TRBD1. V shed 2 bases and J 5 bases; nucleotides not matched to a gene: 6. Germline V gives CDR1 SGHTA, CDR2 FQGNSA. This CDR3 is 16 amino acids long. The CDR3 nucleotides are TGTGCCAGCAGCTTAACCTCGACAGGGGGCGATCAGCCCCAGCATTTT. Residues: CASSLTSTGGDQPQHF.

The V and J genes are TRBV19 and TRBJ1-1; no reliable D call. This CDR3 has 14 residues. Germline V lookup: CDR1 LNHDA, CDR2 SQIVND (reference sequence). The V and J ends lost 3 bases and 1 base respectively, with 9 bases between them. CDR3 nucleotides: TGTGCCAGTAGTATTCGGGATGGGAACACTGAAGCTTTCTTT. Protein: CASSIRDGNTEAFF.

This chain joins TRBV4-1 and TRBJ2-7, with D possibly TRBD1 on 6 matching bases. Per the germline V gene, CDR1 is MGHRA and CDR2 is YSYEKL. The length of the CDR3 is 16 residues. The V end lost 0 bases, the J end lost 2 bases, and 14 bases lay between the germline ends. In nucleotides, the CDR3 is TGCGCCAGCAGCCAAGATCGGGTCAGGGGTACCTACGAGCAGTACTTC. Encoded protein: CASSQDRVRGTYEQYF.

The chain links TRBV28 to TRBJ2-2; 7 bases are a match to TRBD1. Germline assignment: CDR1 MDHEN and CDR2 SYDVKM. CDR3 size: 12 residues. Trimming removed 9 bases from V and 7 bases from J; junction bases left unmatched: 5. CDR3 DNA: TGTGCCAGTCGACAGGGCAGCGGGGAGCTGTTTTTT. Translation gives CASRQGSGELFF.

The J gene is TRBJ2-6, the V gene TRBV20-1, with D perhaps matching TRBD1 (5 bases). The germline V and J ends were trimmed by 3 bases and 0 bases, with 24 bases remaining between them. From germline, CDR1 is DFQATT and CDR2 SNEGSKA (reference sequence). CDR3 length: 20 amino acids. The CDR3 DNA reads TGCAGTGCTAGTTTTACCCACGCGCAGGGTTCCATCTCTGGGGCCAACGTCCTGACTTTC. It yields the protein CSASFTHAQGSISGANVLTF.